One and the same sample provided the 8 T cell receptor beta chains below, sequenced in a study of T-cell reconstitution after alpha-beta-depleted transplantation in children. During its preparation, the TCRbeta library received unique molecular identifiers. Each CDR3 protein is one row after TCRdb ran MiXCR on the PCR reads. The data hold hundreds of thousands of distinct CDR3 sequences, with around 15% observed a single time. The material was PBMCs, mostly from graft donor cells, obtained 360 days after TCRalphabeta/CD19-depleted stem cell transplant. Receptors were obtained from a boy in the first two years of life who had a stem cell transplant for Wiskott-Aldrich syndrome, so the T cells may come from the graft donor.

This clonotype was picked up a small number of times. V gene TRBV10-3 combines with J gene TRBJ2-2, with a tentative D call TRBD2 (6 bases). Germline V gene data show CDR1 as ENHRY and CDR2 as SYGVKD. CDR3 length: 13 residues. The V and J ends lost 4 bases and 10 bases respectively, with 13 bases between them. CDR3 coding DNA: TGTGCCATCAGTGGCGGGGAAGGAGAGGAGCTGTTTTTT. Translation: CAISGGEGEELFF.

The CDR3 sequence is CASSQDGTSATGELFF. The CDR3 DNA sequence: TGTGCCAGCAGCCAAGATGGGACTAGTGCTACCGGGGAGCTGTTTTTT. This rearrangement joins TRBV4-2 to TRBJ2-2; 8 bases fit TRBD2. The trim removed 0 bases at V and 5 bases at J, leaving 5 bases unmatched. The CDR3 loop spans 16 amino acids. Germline CDR1 reads LGHNA; CDR2 reads YNFKEQ.

The rearrangement joins TRBV20-1 to TRBJ2-7, with D perhaps TRBD1 (6 bases). Germline V CDR1 and CDR2: DFQATT, SNEGSKA (reference sequence). This CDR3 spans 13 amino acids. The V end lost 5 bases, the J end lost 2 bases, and 13 bases lay between the germline ends. The CDR3 reads CSARGGRAYEQYF. CDR3 sequence (DNA): TGCAGTGCTCGTGGGGGCAGGGCCTACGAGCAGTACTTC.

This clonotype was seen more than once but under ten times. The CDR3 DNA reads TGTGCCAGCAGTTTTAGGGGCCAGGTATTTGTGAACACTGAAGCTTTCTTT. Amino acid sequence: CASSFRGQVFVNTEAFF. This sequence joins TRBV28 and TRBJ1-1, with D possibly TRBD1 on 5 matching bases. Trimming stripped 3 bases from V and 0 bases from J, with 17 bases between. Germline values: CDR1 MDHEN, CDR2 SYDVKM. The length of the CDR3 is 17 residues.

This rearrangement joins TRBV7-2 to TRBJ2-3, with D hard to call. The CDR3 covers 11 residues. CDR1 and CDR2 from the germline V gene are SGHTA and FQGNSA. Trimming took off 0 bases at V and 8 bases at J, with 3 bases between the two ends. CDR3 protein: CASSLAATQYF. In DNA form, the CDR3 reads TGTGCCAGCAGCTTAGCGGCTACGCAGTATTTT.

Here the CDR3 reads CASSRGGTGGQTQYF. CDR3 nucleotides: TGCGCCAGCAGCCGAGGGGGAACAGGGGGCCAGACCCAGTACTTC. V usage is TRBV4-3 and J usage is TRBJ2-5, with 9 positions matching TRBD1. J lost 6 bases, V lost 4 bases, and 9 bases had no gene match. Germline-derived CDR1 and CDR2 are LGHNA and YSLEER. The CDR3 is 15 residues long.

Only a few counts were recorded for this clonotype. The J gene is TRBJ2-7, the V gene TRBV7-9; TRBD1 matches 9 bases. The CDR3 runs to 15 residues. Germline V gene lookup returns CDR1 SEHNR and CDR2 FQNEAQ (reference sequence). Trimming cost V 5 bases and J 4 bases; bases outside gene matches: 9. Here the CDR3 reads CASSTWTGAGYEQYF. The CDR3 coding sequence is TGTGCCAGCAGCACATGGACAGGGGCAGGGTACGAGCAGTACTTC.

This clonotype was observed a handful of times. This chain joins TRBV24-1 and TRBJ2-1; D is possibly TRBD1 (6 bases). Per germline, CDR1 KGHDR and CDR2 SFDVKD. CDR3 length equals 17 residues. With 5 bases removed from V and 5 bases from J, the gap between germline ends came to 21 bases. Here the CDR3 DNA reads TGTGCCACCAGTGGCAGGGGTCGATTGGCTAGCCACAATGAGCAGTTCTTC. Its protein is CATSGRGRLASHNEQFF.